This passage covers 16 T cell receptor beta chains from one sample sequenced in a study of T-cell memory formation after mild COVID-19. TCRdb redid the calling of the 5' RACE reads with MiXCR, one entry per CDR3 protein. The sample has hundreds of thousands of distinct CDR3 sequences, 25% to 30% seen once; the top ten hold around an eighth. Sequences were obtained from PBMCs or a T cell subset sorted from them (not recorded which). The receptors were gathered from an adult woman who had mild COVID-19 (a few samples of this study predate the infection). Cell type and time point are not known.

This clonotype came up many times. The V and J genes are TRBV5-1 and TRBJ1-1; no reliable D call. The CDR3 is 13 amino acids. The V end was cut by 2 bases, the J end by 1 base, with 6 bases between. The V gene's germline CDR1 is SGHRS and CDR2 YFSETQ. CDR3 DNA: TGCGCCAGCAGCTTTGACCAGAACACTGAAGCTTTCTTT. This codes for CASSFDQNTEAFF.

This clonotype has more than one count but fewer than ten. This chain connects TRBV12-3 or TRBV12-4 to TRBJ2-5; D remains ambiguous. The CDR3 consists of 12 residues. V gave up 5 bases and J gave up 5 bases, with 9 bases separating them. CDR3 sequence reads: CASSPMRETQYF. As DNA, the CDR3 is TGTGCCAGCAGTCCGATGAGGGAGACCCAGTACTTC.

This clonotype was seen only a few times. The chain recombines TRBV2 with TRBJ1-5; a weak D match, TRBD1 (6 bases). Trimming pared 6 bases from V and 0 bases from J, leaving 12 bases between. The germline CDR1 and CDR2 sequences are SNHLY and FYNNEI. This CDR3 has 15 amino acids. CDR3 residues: CASRLDSHSNQPQHF. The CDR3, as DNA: TGTGCCAGCAGATTGGACAGTCATAGCAATCAGCCCCAGCATTTT. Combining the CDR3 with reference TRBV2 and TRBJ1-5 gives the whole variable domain EPEVTQTPSHQVTQMGQEVILRCVPISNHLYFYWYRQILGQKVEFLVSFYNNEISEKSEIFDDQFSVERPDGSNFTLKIRSTKLEDSAMYFCASRLDSHSNQPQHFGDGTRLSIL.

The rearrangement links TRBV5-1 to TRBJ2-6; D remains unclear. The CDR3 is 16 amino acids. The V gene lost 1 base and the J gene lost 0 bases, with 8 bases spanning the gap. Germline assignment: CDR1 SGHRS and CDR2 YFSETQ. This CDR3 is CASSLLWISGANVLTF. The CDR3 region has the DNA TGCGCCAGCAGCTTGTTATGGATCTCTGGGGCCAACGTCCTGACTTTC.

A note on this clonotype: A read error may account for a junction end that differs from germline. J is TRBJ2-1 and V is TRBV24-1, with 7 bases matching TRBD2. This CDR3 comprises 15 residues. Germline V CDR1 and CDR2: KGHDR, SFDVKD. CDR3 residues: CATSDSGASYTEQFF. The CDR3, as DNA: TGTGCCACCAGTGATAGCGGGGCCTCCTACACTGAGCAGTTCTTC.

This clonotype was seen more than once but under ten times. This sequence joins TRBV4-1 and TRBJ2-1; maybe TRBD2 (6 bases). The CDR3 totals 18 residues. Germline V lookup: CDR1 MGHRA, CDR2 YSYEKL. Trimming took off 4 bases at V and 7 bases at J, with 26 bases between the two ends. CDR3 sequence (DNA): TGCGCCAGCAGCCCTGGCGGGGCAGGGCTGCCTCTGGGGAATGAGCAGTTCTTC. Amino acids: CASSPGGAGLPLGNEQFF.

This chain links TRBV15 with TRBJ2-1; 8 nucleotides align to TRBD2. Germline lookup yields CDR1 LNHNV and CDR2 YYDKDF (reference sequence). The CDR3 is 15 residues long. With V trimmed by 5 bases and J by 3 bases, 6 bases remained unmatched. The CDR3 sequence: CATSESGSYYNEQFF. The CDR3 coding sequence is TGTGCCACCAGCGAAAGCGGGAGTTACTACAATGAGCAGTTCTTC.

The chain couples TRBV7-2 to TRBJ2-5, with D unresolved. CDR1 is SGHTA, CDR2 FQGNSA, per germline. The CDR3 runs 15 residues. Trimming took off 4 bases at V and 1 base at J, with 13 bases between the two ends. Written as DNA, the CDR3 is TGTGCCAGCAGCTCCCTCATGGGCCCCCAAGAGACCCAGTACTTC. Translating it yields CASSSLMGPQETQYF.

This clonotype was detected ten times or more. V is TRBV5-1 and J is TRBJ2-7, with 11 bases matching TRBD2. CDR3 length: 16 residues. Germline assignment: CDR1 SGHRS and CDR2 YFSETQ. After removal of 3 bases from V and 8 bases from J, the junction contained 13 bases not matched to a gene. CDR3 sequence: CASSYSNSGRADQQYF. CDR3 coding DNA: TGCGCCAGCAGCTATTCCAATAGCGGGAGGGCAGATCAGCAGTACTTC. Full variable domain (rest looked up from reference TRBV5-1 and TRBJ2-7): KAGVTQTPRYLIKTRGQQVTLSCSPISGHRSVSWYQQTPGQGLQFLFEYFSETQRNKGNFPGRFSGRQFSNSRSEMNVSTLELGDSALYLCASSYSNSGRADQQYFGPGTRLTVT.

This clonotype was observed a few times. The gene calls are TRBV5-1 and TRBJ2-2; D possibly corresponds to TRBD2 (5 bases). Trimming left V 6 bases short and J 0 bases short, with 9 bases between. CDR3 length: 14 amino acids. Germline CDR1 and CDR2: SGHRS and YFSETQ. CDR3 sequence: CASKGSTNTGELFF. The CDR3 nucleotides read TGCGCCAGCAAAGGGAGTACGAACACCGGGGAGCTGTTTTTT.

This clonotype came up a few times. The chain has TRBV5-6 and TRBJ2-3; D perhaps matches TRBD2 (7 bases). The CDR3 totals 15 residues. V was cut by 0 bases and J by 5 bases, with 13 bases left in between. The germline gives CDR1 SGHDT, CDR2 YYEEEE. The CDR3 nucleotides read TGTGCCAGCAGCTTGGTAGGGGGGGCAAGAGATACGCAGTATTTT. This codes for CASSLVGGARDTQYF.

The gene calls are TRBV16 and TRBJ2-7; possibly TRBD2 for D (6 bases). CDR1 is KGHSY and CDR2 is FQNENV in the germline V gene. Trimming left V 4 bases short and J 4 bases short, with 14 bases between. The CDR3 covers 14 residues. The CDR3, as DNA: TGTGCCAGCAGCCCTACGGGGCGGGGATACGAGCAGTACTTC. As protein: CASSPTGRGYEQYF.

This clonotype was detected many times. The CDR3, as DNA: TGCGCCAGCAGCTTGGAAGATACGCAGTATTTT. This translates into CASSLEDTQYF. V is TRBV5-1 and J is TRBJ2-3, with no clear D. The V end was cut by 0 bases, the J end by 5 bases, with 1 base between. Germline loops: CDR1 SGHRS, CDR2 YFSETQ. The CDR3 loop spans 11 amino acids.

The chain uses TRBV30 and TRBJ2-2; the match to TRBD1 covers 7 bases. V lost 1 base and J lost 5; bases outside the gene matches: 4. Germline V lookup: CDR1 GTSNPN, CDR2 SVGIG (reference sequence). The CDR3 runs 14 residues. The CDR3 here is CAWSANRGTGELFF. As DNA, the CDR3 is TGTGCCTGGAGTGCGAACAGGGGTACCGGGGAGCTGTTTTTT.

The CDR3 bases are TGTGCCAGCAGCTTTTCGGGGCCAGCAGATACGCAGTATTTT. Translated, it gives CASSFSGPADTQYF. This chain connects TRBV5-8 to TRBJ2-3, with D possibly being TRBD1 or TRBD2 (5 bases each). The ends were cut back, 2 bases at V and 4 bases at J, with 11 bases in the middle. The germline V gene encodes CDR1 SGHTS and CDR2 YDEGEE. CDR3 size: 14 residues. The full variable domain, in which reference TRBV5-8 and TRBJ2-3 provide the parts outside the CDR3, is EAGVTQSPTHLIKTRGQQATLRCSPISGHTSVYWYQQALGLGLQFLLWYDEGEERNRGNFPPRFSGRQFPNYSSELNVNALELEDSALYLCASSFSGPADTQYFGPGTRLTVL.

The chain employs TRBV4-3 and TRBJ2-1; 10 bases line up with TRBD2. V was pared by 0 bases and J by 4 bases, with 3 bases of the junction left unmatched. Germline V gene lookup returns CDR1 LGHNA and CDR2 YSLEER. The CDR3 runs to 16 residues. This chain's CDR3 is CASSQDSAGGYNEQFF. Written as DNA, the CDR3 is TGCGCCAGCAGCCAAGACTCAGCGGGAGGGTACAATGAGCAGTTCTTC.